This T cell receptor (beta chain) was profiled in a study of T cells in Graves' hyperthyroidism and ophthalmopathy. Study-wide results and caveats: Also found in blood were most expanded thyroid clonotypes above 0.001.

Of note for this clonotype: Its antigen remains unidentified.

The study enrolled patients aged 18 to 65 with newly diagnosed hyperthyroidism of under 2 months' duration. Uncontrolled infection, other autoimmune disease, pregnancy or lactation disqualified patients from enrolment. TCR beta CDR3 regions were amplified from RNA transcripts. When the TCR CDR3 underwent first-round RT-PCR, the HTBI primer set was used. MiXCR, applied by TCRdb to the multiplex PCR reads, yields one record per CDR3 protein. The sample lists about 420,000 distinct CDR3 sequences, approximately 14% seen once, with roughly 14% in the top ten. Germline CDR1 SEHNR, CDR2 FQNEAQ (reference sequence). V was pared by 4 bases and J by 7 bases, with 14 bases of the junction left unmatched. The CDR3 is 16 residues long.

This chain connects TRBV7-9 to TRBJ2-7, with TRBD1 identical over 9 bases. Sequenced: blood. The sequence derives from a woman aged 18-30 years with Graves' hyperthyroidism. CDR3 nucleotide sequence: TGTGCCAGCAGCTCCACGCGTGCGGACAGGGGCTTGGAGCAGTACTTC. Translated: CASSSTRADRGLEQYF.